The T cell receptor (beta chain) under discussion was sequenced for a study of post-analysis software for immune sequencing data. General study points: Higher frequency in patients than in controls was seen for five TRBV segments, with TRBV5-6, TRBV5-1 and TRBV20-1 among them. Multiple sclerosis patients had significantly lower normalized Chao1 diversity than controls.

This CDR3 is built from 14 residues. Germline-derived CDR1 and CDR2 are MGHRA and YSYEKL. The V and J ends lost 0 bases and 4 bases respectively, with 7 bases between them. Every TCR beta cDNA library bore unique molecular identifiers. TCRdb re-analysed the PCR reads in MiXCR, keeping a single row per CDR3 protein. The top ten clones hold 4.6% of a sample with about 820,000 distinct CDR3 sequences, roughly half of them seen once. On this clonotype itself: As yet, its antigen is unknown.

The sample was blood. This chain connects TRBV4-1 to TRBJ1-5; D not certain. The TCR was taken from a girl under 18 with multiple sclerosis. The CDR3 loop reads CASSQDLPNQPQHF. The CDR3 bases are TGCGCCAGCAGCCAAGATCTGCCGAATCAGCCCCAGCATTTT.